These 8 T cell receptor beta chains were sequenced from one sample in a study of STAT5B mutations in CD4+ large granular lymphocyte leukemia. The table came from immunoSEQ multiplex PCR; TCRdb's copy has only in-frame clones and leaves some out. Of about 30,000 clones in the sample, approximately 71% are singletons; the top ten hold roughly 0.47%. Sequenced sample: CD4+ T cells from blood buffy coats. The receptors stem from a human donor in good health.

V usage is TRBV10-3 and J usage is TRBJ1-4, with TRBD1 as a possible D gene (5 bases). The CDR3 covers 13 residues. CDR1 and CDR2 from the germline V gene are ENHRY and SYGVKD. V shed 6 bases and J shed 6 bases, with 11 bases lying between them. CDR3 loop: CAIRDKVYEKLFF. The CDR3 DNA follows: TGTGCCATCAGGGACAAGGTGTATGAAAAACTGTTTTTT.

This chain uses TRBV11-2 with TRBJ1-2; 9 positions agree with TRBD1. Germline trimming cut 4 bases from V and 3 bases from J; bases unmatched to any gene: 12. The CDR3 consists of 17 residues. Germline lookup yields CDR1 SGHAT and CDR2 FQNNGV. The DNA for the CDR3 is TGTGCCAGCAGCTCCGGGACAGGGTTCTTCGAGGACTATGGCTACACCTTC. It specifies CASSSGTGFFEDYGYTF.

This clone occurred a few times. CDR3 amino acids: CASSSQRGGTDTQYF. The CDR3 region has the DNA TGTGCCAGCAGTTCCCAGCGGGGGGGCACAGATACGCAGTATTTT. The V call is TRBV6-5, the J call TRBJ2-3; 9 bases line up with TRBD2. The CDR3 contains 15 residues. The germline CDR1 and CDR2 sequences are MNHEY and SVGAGI. Trimming cost V 4 bases and J 1 base; bases outside gene matches: 3.

The V gene is TRBV7-2, the J gene TRBJ1-2; tentative D call: TRBD1 (6 bases). This CDR3 is 13 amino acids long. CDR1 is SGHTA and CDR2 is FQGNSA in the germline V gene. V was shortened by 2 bases and J by 6 bases, with 10 bases between the two germline ends. The DNA for the CDR3 is TGTGCCAGCAGCTTAAGATCAGGGGATGGCTACACCTTC. This sequence encodes CASSLRSGDGYTF.

The chain employs TRBV2 and TRBJ2-3, with TRBD2 matching over 11 bases. With V trimmed by 5 bases and J by 0 bases, 4 bases remained unmatched. Germline V gene data show CDR1 as SNHLY and CDR2 as FYNNEI. CDR3 length: 16 amino acids. The CDR3 DNA reads as TGTGCCAGCAGTTTCCGACTAGCGGGGAGCACAGATACGCAGTATTTT. Residues: CASSFRLAGSTDTQYF.

The rearrangement joins TRBV4-1 to TRBJ2-1; TRBD2 aligns across 8 bases. Per germline, CDR1 MGHRA and CDR2 YSYEKL. The trim removed 0 bases at V and 4 bases at J, leaving 8 bases unmatched. The CDR3 contains 17 residues. In nucleotides, the CDR3 is TGCGCCAGCAGCCAAGACGGGGGGGGGTTCATTTACAATGAGCAGTTCTTC. It codes for CASSQDGGGFIYNEQFF.

This clone was seen a few times. V usage is TRBV6-6 and J usage is TRBJ2-7; 12 nucleotides align to TRBD2. J was trimmed by 2 bases and V by 11 bases; bases with no gene match: 4. Per the germline V gene, CDR1 is MNHNY and CDR2 is SVGAGI (reference sequence). The CDR3 is made up of 13 amino acids. The CDR3 loop is CAGASGGAYEQYF. The CDR3 DNA follows: TGTGCCGGGGCTAGCGGGGGGGCCTACGAGCAGTACTTC.

The chain employs TRBV6-5 and TRBJ1-2, with a possible D match to TRBD1 (6 bases). In germline, CDR1 is MNHEY, CDR2 SVGAGI. V lost 5 bases and J 4 bases, leaving 11 bases between the germline ends. The length of the CDR3 is 13 residues. For the CDR3, the DNA is TGTGCCAGCAGTCCTGGACAGCGCTATGGCTACACCTTC. Protein: CASSPGQRYGYTF.